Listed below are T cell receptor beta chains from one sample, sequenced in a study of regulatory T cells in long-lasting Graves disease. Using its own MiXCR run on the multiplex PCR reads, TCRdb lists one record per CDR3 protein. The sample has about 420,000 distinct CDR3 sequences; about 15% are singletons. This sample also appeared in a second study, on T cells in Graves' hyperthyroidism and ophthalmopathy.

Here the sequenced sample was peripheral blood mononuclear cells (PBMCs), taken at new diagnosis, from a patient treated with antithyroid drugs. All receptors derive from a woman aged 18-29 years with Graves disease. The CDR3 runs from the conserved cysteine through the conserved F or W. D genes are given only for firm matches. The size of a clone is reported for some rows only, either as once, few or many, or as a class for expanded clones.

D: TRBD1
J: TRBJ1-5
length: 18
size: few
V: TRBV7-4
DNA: TGTGCCAGCAGCTTAGAGGGGACAGACCATCCTAGCAATCAGCCCCAGCATTTT
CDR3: CASSLEGTDHPSNQPQHF

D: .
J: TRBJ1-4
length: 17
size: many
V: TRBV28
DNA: TGTGCCAGCAGTACCCTTTCAAACAACAGGAAAAATGAAAAACTGTTTTTT
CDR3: CASSTLSNNRKNEKLFF

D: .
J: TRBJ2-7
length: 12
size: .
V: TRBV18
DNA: TGTGCCAGCTCACCGACATCCCGCGAGCAGTACTTC
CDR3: CASSPTSREQYF

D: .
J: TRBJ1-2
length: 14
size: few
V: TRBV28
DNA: TGTGCCAGCAGTTTATCCGACATCTCGAATGGCTGCACCTTC
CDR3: CASSLSDISNGCTF

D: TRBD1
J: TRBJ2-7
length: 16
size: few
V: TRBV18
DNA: TGTGCCAGCTCCCTACAGGGGACAGGGAATACTGGCGAGCAGTACTTC
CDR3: CASSLQGTGNTGEQYF

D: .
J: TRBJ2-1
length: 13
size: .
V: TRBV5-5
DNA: TGTGCCAGCAGCCGCGACCCAGACAATGAGCAGTTCTTC
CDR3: CASSRDPDNEQFF

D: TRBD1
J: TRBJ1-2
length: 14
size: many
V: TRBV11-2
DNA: TGTGCCAGCAGCTATCCGGGACAGTACTATGGCTACACCTTC
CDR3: CASSYPGQYYGYTF

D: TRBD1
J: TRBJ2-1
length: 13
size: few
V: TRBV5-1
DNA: TGCGCCAGCGGGACAGGGGCAGTCAATGAGCAGTTCTTC
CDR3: CASGTGAVNEQFF

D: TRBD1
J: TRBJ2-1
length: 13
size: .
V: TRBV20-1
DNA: TGCAGTGCCGGGACAGGGGTTTCCAATGAGCAGTTCTTC
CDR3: CSAGTGVSNEQFF

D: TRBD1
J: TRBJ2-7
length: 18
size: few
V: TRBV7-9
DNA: TGTGCCAGCAGCCAAACCTGGAGCCGGGACAGGTTCTCCTACGAGCAGTACTTC
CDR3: CASSQTWSRDRFSYEQYF

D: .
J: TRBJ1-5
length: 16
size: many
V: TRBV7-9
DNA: TGTGCCAGCAGCTTAGTTTCGGGGAATCCCAGTCAGCCCCAGCATTTT
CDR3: CASSLVSGNPSQPQHF

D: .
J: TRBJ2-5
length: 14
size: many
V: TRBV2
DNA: TGTGCCAGCAGTGGAGGGGGGGGCCAGGAGACCCAGTACTTC
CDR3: CASSGGGGQETQYF

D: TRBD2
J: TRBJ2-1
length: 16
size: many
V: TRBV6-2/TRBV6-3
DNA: TGTGCCAGCAGTTCCTCTAGTGGGAGGGTCTACAATGAGCAGTTCTTC
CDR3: CASSSSSGRVYNEQFF

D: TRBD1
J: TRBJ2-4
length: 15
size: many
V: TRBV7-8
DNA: TGTGCCAGCAGCTTTGGACAGGGGGCGGGAAACATTCAGTACTTC
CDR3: CASSFGQGAGNIQYF

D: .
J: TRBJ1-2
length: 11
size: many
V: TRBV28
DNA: TGTGCCACCCTGGACCTTGGTGGCTACACCTTC
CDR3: CATLDLGGYTF

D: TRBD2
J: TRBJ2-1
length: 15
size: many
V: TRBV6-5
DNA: TGTGCCAGCAGTTACCCCCGGCTAGCGGGAGATGAGCAGTTCTTC
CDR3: CASSYPRLAGDEQFF

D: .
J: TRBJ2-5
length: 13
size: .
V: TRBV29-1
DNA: TGCAGCGTCGAGGACAGAGGCGTCGAGACCCAGTACTTC
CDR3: CSVEDRGVETQYF

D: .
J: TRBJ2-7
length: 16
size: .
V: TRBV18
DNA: TGTGCCAGCTCACCAGTGAGGGTTCTCAACGTCCACGAGCAGTACTTC
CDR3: CASSPVRVLNVHEQYF

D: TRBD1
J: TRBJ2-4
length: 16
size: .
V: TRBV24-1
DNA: TGTGCCACCAGTGATTTGGACAGGGAACCCTACAATGAGCAGCTCTTC
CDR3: CATSDLDREPYNEQLF